These T cell receptor beta chains were read from a single sample in a study of T cell responses to AZD1222 COVID-19 vaccine. Clones were sequenced by immunoSEQ multiplex PCR, and TCRdb holds only the in-frame ones, with some missing. Among 90,000 to 150,000 clones listed, 80% to 95% were seen once. This specimen consisted of peripheral blood, obtained 28 days after the second AZD1222 dose. Receptor source: an adult who received the AZD1222 COVID-19 vaccine. CDR3s include the opening cysteine and the closing phenylalanine or tryptophan. Each record gives: J gene, D gene, V gene, clone size, CDR3 protein, CDR3 DNA. The D gene is left open where the match is weak. Where a row states a size, it is once, few, many or the class of an expanded clone; other rows omit it.

TRBJ1-1,.,TRBV6-5,.,CASKGVGGSTEAFF,TGTGCCAGCAAGGGGGTCGGAGGTTCCACTGAAGCTTTCTTT
TRBJ1-1,.,TRBV27,.,CASSGTEAFF,TGTGCCTCGAGCGGGACTGAAGCTTTCTTT
TRBJ1-1,.,TRBV7-9,.,CASRSGANAEAFF,TGTGCCAGCAGAAGCGGTGCGAACGCTGAAGCTTTCTTT
TRBJ1-5,.,TRBV18,.,CASSPGLSNQPQHF,TGTGCCAGCTCACCCGGTCTGAGCAATCAGCCCCAGCATTTT
TRBJ2-5,.,TRBV6-1,.,CASSENRQTQYF,TGTGCCAGCAGTGAAAATAGGCAGACCCAGTACTTC
TRBJ1-4,.,TRBV6-1,.,CASSATRAGVGERVKLFF,TGTGCCAGCAGTGCCACCAGGGCAGGGGTTGGGGAGAGAGTAAAACTGTTTTTT
TRBJ2-1,.,TRBV14,.,CASSLHNEQFF,TGTGCCAGCAGTCTTCACAATGAGCAGTTCTTC
TRBJ2-1,.,TRBV11-2,once,CASSPPSEDEQFF,TGTGCCAGCAGCCCGCCCAGTGAAGATGAGCAGTTCTTC
TRBJ2-2,.,TRBV2,.,CASRSVTNTGELFF,TGTGCCAGCAGGTCCGTCACGAACACCGGGGAGCTGTTTTTT
TRBJ1-1,.,TRBV12-3/TRBV12-4,.,CASTLGGTEAFF,TGTGCCAGCACCTTGGGGGGAACTGAAGCTTTCTTT
TRBJ2-3,.,TRBV3-1/TRBV3-2,.,CASSLTPPSTDTQYF,TGTGCCAGCAGCCTCACCCCCCCCAGCACAGATACGCAGTATTTT
TRBJ1-3,.,TRBV18,.,CASSPPGATGNTIYF,TGTGCCAGCTCTCCGCCGGGGGCAACTGGAAACACCATATATTTT
TRBJ1-2,TRBD1,TRBV5-1,.,CASSRTGDYGYTF,TGCGCCAGCAGCCGGACAGGGGACTATGGCTACACCTTC
TRBJ2-5,.,TRBV7-9,.,CASSNRSGIQETQYF,TGTGCCAGCAGCAACCGTTCCGGGATCCAAGAGACCCAGTACTTC
TRBJ1-1,TRBD1,TRBV7-9,.,CASSLGQASTEAFF,TGTGCCAGCAGCCTAGGACAGGCGAGCACTGAAGCTTTCTTT
TRBJ1-3,TRBD1,TRBV28,.,CASRQGSSGNTIYF,TGTGCCAGCAGACAGGGGAGCTCTGGAAACACCATATATTTT
TRBJ2-2,.,TRBV7-2,.,CASSLRRSPGELFF,TGTGCCAGCAGCTTACGACGAAGCCCCGGGGAGCTGTTTTTT
TRBJ2-2,TRBD1,TRBV6-5,.,CASSYSSGQRTGELFF,TGTGCCAGCAGTTACTCGTCGGGACAGCGCACCGGGGAGCTGTTTTTT
TRBJ2-1,.,TRBV18,.,CASSPLRDLYNEQFF,TGTGCCAGCTCACCCCTACGGGACCTCTACAATGAGCAGTTCTTC
TRBJ1-2,.,TRBV7-9,.,CASSSQRGSYGYTF,TGTGCCAGCAGCTCCCAGAGGGGAAGCTATGGCTACACCTTC
TRBJ1-5,.,TRBV9,.,CASSVGGAGNQPQHF,TGTGCCAGCAGCGTAGGAGGGGCTGGCAATCAGCCCCAGCATTTT
TRBJ2-7,.,TRBV2,.,CASNQEDSHYEQYF,TGTGCCAGCAATCAGGAAGACAGCCACTACGAGCAGTACTTC
TRBJ2-7,.,TRBV2,.,CASRTDRSSYEQYF,TGTGCCAGCAGAACAGACAGGTCCTCCTACGAGCAGTACTTC
TRBJ2-6,.,TRBV19,.,CASLKRGTGANVLTF,TGTGCCAGTCTTAAACGAGGTACCGGGGCCAACGTCCTGACTTTC
TRBJ2-7,.,TRBV6-5,.,CASGDYYEQYF,TGTGCCAGCGGAGATTACTACGAGCAGTACTTC
TRBJ1-6,.,TRBV5-5,.,CASRNTGTDNSPLHF,TGTGCCAGCAGAAACACCGGGACGGATAATTCACCCCTCCACTTT
TRBJ2-1,.,TRBV5-1,.,CASSLETVSYNEQFF,TGCGCCAGCAGCTTGGAAACGGTCTCCTACAATGAGCAGTTCTTC
TRBJ1-2,TRBD1,TRBV5-1,.,CASSLAPGGRQGDYGYTF,TGCGCCAGCAGCTTGGCCCCAGGTGGTAGGCAGGGGGACTATGGCTACACCTTC
TRBJ2-5,.,TRBV2,.,CARSRRDVSGYQETQYF,TGTGCCAGATCCCGCAGGGACGTTAGCGGTTACCAAGAGACCCAGTACTTC
TRBJ2-5,.,TRBV7-2,.,CASSSHLIPSETQYF,TGTGCCAGCAGCTCCCACTTGATACCGAGTGAGACCCAGTACTTC
TRBJ1-2,.,TRBV29-1,.,CSVDSQGHGYTF,TGCAGCGTTGATAGTCAGGGTCATGGCTACACCTTC
TRBJ1-3,.,TRBV18,.,CASSPLPRTASGNTIYF,TGTGCCAGCTCACCACTGCCTCGGACGGCCTCTGGAAACACCATATATTTT
TRBJ2-1,.,TRBV7-2,.,CASSSRLGNEQFF,TGTGCCAGCAGTTCCCGGCTCGGGAATGAGCAGTTCTTC
TRBJ1-1,.,TRBV28,.,CASRGWGNTEAFF,TGTGCCAGCAGGGGCTGGGGAAACACTGAAGCTTTCTTT
TRBJ2-5,TRBD1,TRBV6-6,once,CASSLQTGTGAQETQYF,TGTGCCAGCAGTCTACAAACCGGGACAGGAGCGCAAGAGACCCAGTACTTC
TRBJ1-1,.,TRBV7-2,.,CASSLAVQVEAFF,TGTGCCAGCAGCCTCGCAGTCCAAGTTGAAGCTTTCTTT
TRBJ2-7,.,TRBV28,.,CASSFSGGIYEQYF,TGTGCCAGCAGTTTCAGTGGCGGTATCTACGAGCAGTACTTC
TRBJ2-7,.,TRBV5-1,.,CASRTDSHPSYEQYF,TGCGCCAGCAGAACCGACTCACACCCCTCCTACGAGCAGTACTTC
TRBJ1-4,TRBD1,TRBV9,.,CASSSRGLDEKLFF,TGTGCCAGCAGCTCCAGGGGGCTTGATGAAAAACTGTTTTTT
TRBJ2-7,TRBD1,TRBV5-1,.,CASSEGTGIVGEQYF,TGCGCCAGCAGCGAAGGGACAGGGATAGTGGGCGAGCAGTACTTC
TRBJ1-2,.,TRBV28,.,CAPTQGRGYGYTF,TGTGCCCCAACCCAGGGGAGGGGCTATGGCTACACCTTC
TRBJ1-2,.,TRBV6-5,.,CASTQQGSYGYTF,TGTGCCAGCACCCAACAGGGTAGCTATGGCTACACCTTC
TRBJ2-2,TRBD1,TRBV5-1,once,CASSTTGGIDTGELFF,TGCGCCAGCAGCACGACAGGGGGCATTGACACCGGGGAGCTGTTTTTT
TRBJ1-1,TRBD1,TRBV19,.,CASSTGTGRGAFF,TGTGCCAGTAGTACCGGGACAGGGCGCGGAGCTTTCTTT
TRBJ2-7,TRBD1,TRBV2,.,CASSVRTGLYEQYF,TGTGCCAGCAGTGTTAGGACAGGGCTCTACGAGCAGTACTTC
TRBJ2-1,.,TRBV6-1,.,CASSEEVLWNEQFF,TGTGCCAGCAGTGAAGAGGTTTTGTGGAATGAGCAGTTCTTC
TRBJ1-6,.,TRBV5-4,.,CASSLTGQGPPTLHF,TGTGCCAGCAGCTTAACAGGTCAGGGGCCGCCCACCCTCCACTTT
TRBJ2-1,.,TRBV19,.,CASSIVEGREQFF,TGTGCCAGTAGTATAGTGGAGGGGAGGGAGCAGTTCTTC
TRBJ2-3,.,TRBV15,once,CATSRDALARTDTQYF,TGTGCCACCAGCAGAGATGCGTTAGCGAGAACAGATACGCAGTATTTT
TRBJ2-5,TRBD1,TRBV5-1,.,CASSTGTGVQETQYF,TGCGCCAGCAGTACCGGGACAGGGGTTCAAGAGACCCAGTACTTC
TRBJ1-4,.,TRBV29-1,.,CSVETTAGASNEKLFF,TGCAGCGTTGAAACCACGGCGGGGGCGTCTAATGAAAAACTGTTTTTT
TRBJ2-1,TRBD2,TRBV27,.,CASSPGTSNGGAIAYNEQFF,TGTGCCAGCAGCCCCGGGACTAGCAACGGGGGAGCTATCGCCTACAATGAGCAGTTCTTC
TRBJ1-5,TRBD1,TRBV28,.,CASSTGTGGFESQPQHF,TGTGCCAGCAGCACCGGGACAGGGGGTTTTGAATCGCAGCCCCAGCATTTT